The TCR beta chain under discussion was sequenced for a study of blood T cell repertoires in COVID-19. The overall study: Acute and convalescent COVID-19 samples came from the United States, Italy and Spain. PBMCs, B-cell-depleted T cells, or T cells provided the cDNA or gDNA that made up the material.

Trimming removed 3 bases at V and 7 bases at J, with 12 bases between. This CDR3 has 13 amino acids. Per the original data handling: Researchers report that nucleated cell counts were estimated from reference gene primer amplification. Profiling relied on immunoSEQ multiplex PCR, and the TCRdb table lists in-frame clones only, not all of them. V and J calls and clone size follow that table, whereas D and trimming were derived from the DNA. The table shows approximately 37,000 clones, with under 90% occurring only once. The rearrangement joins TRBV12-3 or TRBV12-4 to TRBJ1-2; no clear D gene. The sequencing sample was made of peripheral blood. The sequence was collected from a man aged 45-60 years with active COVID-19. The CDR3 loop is CASSLYEGTGYTF. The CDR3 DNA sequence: TGTGCCAGCAGTTTGTATGAGGGCACTGGCTACACCTTC.